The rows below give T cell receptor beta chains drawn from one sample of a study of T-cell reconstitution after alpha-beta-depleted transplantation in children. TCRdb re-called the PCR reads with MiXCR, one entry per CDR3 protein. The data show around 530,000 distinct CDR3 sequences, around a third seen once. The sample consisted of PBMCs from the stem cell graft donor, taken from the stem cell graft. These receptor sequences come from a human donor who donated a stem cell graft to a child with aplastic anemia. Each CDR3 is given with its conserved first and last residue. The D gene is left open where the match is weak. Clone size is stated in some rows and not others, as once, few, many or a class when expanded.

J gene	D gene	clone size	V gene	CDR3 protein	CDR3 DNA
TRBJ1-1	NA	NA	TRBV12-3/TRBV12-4	CASSYKWGEAFF	TGTGCCAGCAGTTATAAGTGGGGTGAAGCTTTCTTT
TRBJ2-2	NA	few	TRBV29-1	CSAVTFGNTGELFF	TGCAGCGCTGTCACCTTCGGTAACACCGGGGAGCTGTTTTTT
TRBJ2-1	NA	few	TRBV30	CAWSVYTPDLDLDEQFF	TGTGCCTGGAGTGTGTATACGCCGGATCTCGACCTCGATGAGCAGTTCTTC
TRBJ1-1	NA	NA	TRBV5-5	CASTAIGGTEAFF	TGTGCCAGCACCGCTATCGGTGGCACTGAAGCTTTCTTT
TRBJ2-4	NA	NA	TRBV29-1	CSADSGNLDKNIQYF	TGCAGCGCGGACAGCGGAAACTTGGACAAAAACATTCAGTACTTC
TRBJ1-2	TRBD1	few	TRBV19	CASSVRDREGYGYTF	TGTGCCAGTAGTGTTCGGGACAGGGAGGGCTATGGCTACACCTTC
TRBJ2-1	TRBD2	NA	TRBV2	CASSENPLGGGYNEQFF	TGTGCCAGCAGTGAAAATCCTCTGGGCGGGGGCTACAATGAGCAGTTCTTC
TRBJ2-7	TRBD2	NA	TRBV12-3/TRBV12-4	CASSHTSGSSYEQYF	TGTGCCAGCAGCCATACTAGCGGGTCTTCCTACGAGCAGTACTTC
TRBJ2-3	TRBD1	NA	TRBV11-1	CASSSGASTGKRTDTQYF	TGTGCCAGCAGCTCAGGAGCTTCGACAGGGAAGAGGACAGATACGCAGTATTTT
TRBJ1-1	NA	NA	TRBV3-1	CASHDLTGKRAEAFF	TGTGCCAGCCACGATTTAACAGGGAAGAGGGCTGAAGCTTTCTTT
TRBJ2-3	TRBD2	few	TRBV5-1	CASSWTSLAGLADTQYF	TGCGCCAGCAGCTGGACTTCGCTAGCGGGACTCGCAGATACGCAGTATTTT
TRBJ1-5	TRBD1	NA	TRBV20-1	CSARRRQGTRYSNQPQHF	TGCAGTGCTAGACGGAGACAGGGGACGAGATATAGCAATCAGCCCCAGCATTTT
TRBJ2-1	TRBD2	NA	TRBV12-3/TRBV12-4	CASSLGEREVHEQFF	TGTGCCAGCAGTTTAGGGGAGCGGGAGGTCCATGAGCAGTTCTTC
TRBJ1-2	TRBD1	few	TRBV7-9	CASSSRDRELRYTF	TGTGCCAGCAGCTCCCGGGACAGGGAACTTCGCTACACCTTC
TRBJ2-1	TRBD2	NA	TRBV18	CASSPQLAANEQFF	TGTGCCAGCTCACCGCAACTAGCGGCCAATGAGCAGTTCTTC
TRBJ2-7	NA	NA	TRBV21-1	CASSFRGELTESTYEQYF	TGTGCCAGCAGCTTTCGAGGGGAATTAACGGAATCGACCTACGAGCAGTACTTC
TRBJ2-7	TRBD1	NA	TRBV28	CASSSQPPGQVMPYEQYF	TGTGCCAGCAGTTCCCAGCCTCCGGGACAGGTTATGCCCTACGAGCAGTACTTC
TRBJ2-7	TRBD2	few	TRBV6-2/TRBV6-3	CASSSQITSGSYEQYF	TGTGCCAGCAGTTCCCAAATAACTAGCGGGAGTTACGAGCAGTACTTC
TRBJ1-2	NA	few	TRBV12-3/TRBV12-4	CASSFAGGGYTF	TGTGCCAGCAGTTTCGCCGGGGGTGGCTACACCTTC
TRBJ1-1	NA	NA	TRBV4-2	CASEDGADNVYLEDTEAFF	TGTGCCAGCGAGGATGGGGCCGACAACGTATACCTGGAGGACACTGAAGCTTTCTTT
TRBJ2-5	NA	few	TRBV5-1	CASRQGSETQETQYF	TGCGCCAGCAGACAGGGAAGTGAGACTCAAGAGACCCAGTACTTC
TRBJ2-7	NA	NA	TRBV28	CASSLGLSEQYF	TGTGCCAGCAGTCTGGGCCTCAGCGAGCAGTACTTC
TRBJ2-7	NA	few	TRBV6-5	CASSSSAGPYEQYF	TGTGCCAGCAGTTCGAGTGCAGGGCCCTACGAGCAGTACTTC
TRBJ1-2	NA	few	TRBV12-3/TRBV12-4	CASSPDRHRRGYTF	TGTGCCAGCAGCCCTGACAGGCACCGCAGGGGCTACACCTTC
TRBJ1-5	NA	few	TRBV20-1	CSAREWGLGNQPQHF	TGCAGTGCTAGAGAGTGGGGGCTTGGCAATCAGCCCCAGCATTTT
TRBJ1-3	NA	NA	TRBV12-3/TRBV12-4	CASSFGYGNTIYF	TGTGCCAGCAGTTTCGGATACGGGAACACCATATATTTT
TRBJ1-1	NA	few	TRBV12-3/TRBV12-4	CASKKGTEAFF	TGTGCCAGCAAAAAAGGGACTGAAGCTTTCTTT
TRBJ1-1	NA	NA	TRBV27	CASRKRWEGLTEAFF	TGTGCCAGCAGAAAAAGGTGGGAGGGGTTGACTGAAGCTTTCTTT
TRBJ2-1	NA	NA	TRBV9	CASSPTQEGYNEQFF	TGTGCCAGCAGCCCCACGCAGGAGGGTTACAATGAGCAGTTCTTC
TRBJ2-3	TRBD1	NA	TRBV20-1	CSARSPFRGQSTDTQYF	TGCAGTGCTAGATCACCTTTCAGGGGGCAGAGCACAGATACGCAGTATTTT
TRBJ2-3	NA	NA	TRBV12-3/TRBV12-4	CASSSSSESTDTQYF	TGTGCCAGCAGTTCCTCCTCGGAGAGCACAGATACGCAGTATTTT
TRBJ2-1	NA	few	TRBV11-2	CASSRRGEAGLYNEQFF	TGTGCCAGCAGCCGGCGGGGCGAGGCAGGGCTTTACAATGAGCAGTTCTTC
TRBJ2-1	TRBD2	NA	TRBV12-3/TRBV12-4	CASSFGRGSYNEQFF	TGTGCCAGCAGTTTTGGTCGCGGGAGCTACAATGAGCAGTTCTTC
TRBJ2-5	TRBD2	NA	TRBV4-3	CASSQETSGKTQYF	TGCGCCAGCAGCCAAGAGACTAGCGGAAAGACCCAGTACTTC
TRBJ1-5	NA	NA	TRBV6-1	CASSDSNSNQPQHF	TGTGCCAGCAGTGACAGCAATAGCAATCAGCCCCAGCATTTT
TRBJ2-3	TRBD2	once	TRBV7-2	CASSIAGGGTDTQYF	TGTGCCAGCAGCATAGCGGGAGGCGGCACAGATACGCAGTATTTT
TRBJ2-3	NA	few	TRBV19	CASTAGQKADTQYF	TGTGCCAGTACCGCGGGACAGAAGGCTGATACGCAGTATTTT